This entry lists 23 T cell receptor beta chains sequenced from one sample in a study of OX40 agonist ivuxolimab in advanced cancers. Here immunoSEQ multiplex PCR was the method, and the copy in TCRdb shows in-frame clones only, minus some. Of over 60,000 clones detected, roughly nine tenths appear once; the ten largest clones hold roughly 4.2%. Sequenced here: CD4+ or CD8+ T cells sorted from blood, sampled in a trial of the OX40 agonist ivuxolimab. Receptors originate from an adult with an advanced solid tumor such as melanoma, head and neck, liver or kidney cancer.

J is TRBJ2-7 and V is TRBV2, with 8 bases matching TRBD1. Germline V gene data show CDR1 as SNHLY and CDR2 as FYNNEI. The junction had 8 bases not matched to a gene; V was cut back by 7 bases and J by 6 bases. There are 13 residues in the CDR3. Here the CDR3 DNA reads TGTGCCAGCACCCGGGACAGGTCTGGCGAGCAGTACTTC. Translating gives CASTRDRSGEQYF.

The V and J genes are TRBV30 and TRBJ1-5; D ambiguous. Looked up from germline, CDR1 is GTSNPN and CDR2 is SVGIG (reference sequence). The V end lost 2 bases, the J end lost 0 bases, and 5 bases lay between the germline ends. The CDR3 has 13 amino acids. CDR3 bases: TGTGCCTGGAGTAAGAATAGCAATCAGCCCCAGCATTTT. As protein: CAWSKNSNQPQHF.

The chain joins TRBV10-3 to TRBJ2-3; 7 positions agree with TRBD2. Germline assignment: CDR1 ENHRY and CDR2 SYGVKD. J was trimmed by 6 bases and V by 0 bases; bases with no gene match: 6. The CDR3 has 15 residues. The CDR3 bases are TGTGCCATCAGTGAGTCGAACGGACTAGACGATACGCAGTATTTT. Translating it yields CAISESNGLDDTQYF.

This sequence joins TRBV30 and TRBJ1-2, with D tentatively TRBD1 (6 bases). This CDR3 region has 13 residues. Germline CDR1 and CDR2: GTSNPN and SVGIG (reference sequence). V lost 8 bases and J 6 bases, leaving 19 bases between the germline ends. The CDR3: CAGRDTLRNGYTF. CDR3 bases: TGTGCCGGCCGGGACACCTTGCGGAATGGCTACACCTTC.

The chain couples TRBV5-1 to TRBJ1-3, with D maybe TRBD1 (5 bases). The germline V and J ends were trimmed by 0 bases and 6 bases, with 16 bases remaining between them. The CDR3 is 16 amino acids. Germline lookup yields CDR1 SGHRS and CDR2 YFSETQ. This CDR3 reads CASSLAGRAEQNTIYF. The CDR3, as DNA: TGCGCCAGCAGCTTGGCGGGCAGGGCGGAGCAAAACACCATATATTTT.

The chain couples TRBV2 to TRBJ2-6, with a weak D call TRBD1 (6 bases). Germline V gene data show CDR1 as SNHLY and CDR2 as FYNNEI. Trimming removed 2 bases from V and 0 bases from J, with 26 bases in between. The CDR3 runs 22 residues. In DNA, the CDR3 is TGTGCCAGCAGTGAATTCACAGGGATTATCCCTATCATAAACTCTGGGGCCAACGTCCTGACTTTC. This sequence encodes CASSEFTGIIPIINSGANVLTF.

This clone was found once. This rearrangement joins TRBV12-5 to TRBJ2-1; tentatively, D is TRBD2 (6 bases). CDR3 length: 16 amino acids. The V end was cut by 7 bases, the J end by 4 bases, with 20 bases between. Germline V gene sequence: CDR1 LGHNT, CDR2 FRNRAP. The CDR3 nucleotides read TGTGCTAGTGCCCCCATACGGGGGAGAGGTTACAATGAGCAGTTCTTC. It yields the protein CASAPIRGRGYNEQFF.

A word on this clone: At one boundary the junction diverges from the germline segment, which might be a read error. CDR3 nucleotides: TGTGTCAGCAGTTCTCCCGGGACAATCCTTCGGGATGAAGCTTTCTTT. Translated: CVSSSPGTILRDEAFF. The chain combines TRBV6-6 with TRBJ1-1; D is possibly TRBD1 (6 bases). The germline gives CDR1 MNHNY, CDR2 SVGAGI (reference sequence). CDR3 size: 16 residues.

This clone has more than one count but fewer than ten. V gene TRBV19 combines with J gene TRBJ2-1; D gene unclear. V lost 7 bases to trimming and J lost 0 bases, with 13 bases between them. This CDR3 has 15 residues. Germline V gene data show CDR1 as LNHDA and CDR2 as SQIVND (reference sequence). CDR3: CASNHVGRSYNEQFF. The DNA of the CDR3 is TGTGCCAGTAACCATGTGGGCCGCTCCTACAATGAGCAGTTCTTC.

The chain combines TRBV6-5 with TRBJ2-7, with 9 bases lining up with TRBD1. The CDR3 has 13 residues. V lost 6 bases and J lost 2; bases outside the gene matches: 2. Germline-derived CDR1 and CDR2 are MNHEY and SVGAGI. The DNA of the CDR3 is TGTGCCAGCAGCCGGGACAGGGCCTACGAGCAGTACTTC. Its protein product is CASSRDRAYEQYF.

The rearrangement links TRBV2 to TRBJ2-2, with D uncertain. There are 14 residues in the CDR3. The germline V gene encodes CDR1 SNHLY and CDR2 FYNNEI. V lost 4 bases and J lost 1, with 7 bases in between. The DNA of the CDR3 is TGTGCCAGCAGTGTTTTCGGGAACACCGGGGAGCTGTTTTTT. Translation gives CASSVFGNTGELFF.

The V gene is TRBV5-1, the J gene TRBJ1-4, with D perhaps TRBD1 (5 bases). The CDR3 length is 15 residues. V lost 0 bases and J lost 3, with 9 bases in between. The V gene's germline CDR1 is SGHRS and CDR2 YFSETQ. CDR3 sequence reads: CASSLGGTSNEKLFF. As DNA, the CDR3 is TGCGCCAGCAGCTTGGGGGGGACGTCTAATGAAAAACTGTTTTTT.

The chain joins TRBV6-5 to TRBJ1-2, with 7 bases fitting TRBD1. CDR1 and CDR2 from the germline V gene are MNHEY and SVGAGI. J was trimmed by 3 bases and V by 3 bases; bases with no gene match: 4. The CDR3 extends over 14 amino acids. CDR3 amino acids: CASSYSGTDYGYTF. DNA of the CDR3: TGTGCCAGCAGTTATTCCGGGACAGACTATGGCTACACCTTC.

This chain joins TRBV5-1 and TRBJ2-5, with a possible D match to TRBD2 (7 bases). CDR3 length equals 15 residues. The germline V gene encodes CDR1 SGHRS and CDR2 YFSETQ. Trimming removed 1 base from V and 4 bases from J, with 14 bases in between. DNA for the CDR3: TGCGCCAGCAGCTTGAAACAGGGAGGGCTAGAGACCCAGTACTTC. Its translation: CASSLKQGGLETQYF. The whole variable domain, filled in from reference TRBV5-1 and TRBJ2-5, reads KAGVTQTPRYLIKTRGQQVTLSCSPISGHRSVSWYQQTPGQGLQFLFEYFSETQRNKGNFPGRFSGRQFSNSRSEMNVSTLELGDSALYLCASSLKQGGLETQYFGPGTRLLVL.

V is TRBV29-1 and J is TRBJ2-1; the D is unclear. Trimming shortened V by 0 bases and J by 3 bases, and 18 bases separated the two germline ends. The CDR3 consists of 17 residues. Germline CDR1 reads SQVTM; CDR2 reads ANQGSEA. CDR3 DNA sequence: TGCAGCGTTGAAGATCTTGGCGGTTTTTGGGGCTACAATGAGCAGTTCTTC. Its protein product is CSVEDLGGFWGYNEQFF.

The chain couples TRBV7-9 to TRBJ1-1; unclear D gene. CDR1 is SEHNR and CDR2 is FQNEAQ in the germline V gene (reference sequence). The CDR3 length is 15 residues. Trimming cost V 5 bases and J 0 bases, with 13 bases left between them. In DNA, the CDR3 is TGTGCCAGCAGCGGATTAATCTACATGAACACTGAAGCTTTCTTT. Protein: CASSGLIYMNTEAFF.

This clone was observed a single time. This chain links TRBV27 with TRBJ1-1; D is unclear. The CDR3 runs 13 residues. Germline lookup yields CDR1 MNHEY and CDR2 SMNVEV (reference sequence). Trimming took off 6 bases at V and 2 bases at J, with 10 bases between the two ends. CDR3 nucleotides: TGTGCCAGCAGCCCCGGGAGCAACACTGAAGCTTTCTTT. It yields the protein CASSPGSNTEAFF.

The chain links TRBV5-1 to TRBJ1-6; D is unclear. CDR1 and CDR2 (germline): SGHRS, YFSETQ. Trimming stripped 4 bases from V and 5 bases from J, with 7 bases between. The CDR3 has 13 residues. In DNA, the CDR3 is TGCGCCAGCAGCACAGATAATAATTCACCCCTCCACTTT. This encodes CASSTDNNSPLHF.

This sequence joins TRBV4-3 and TRBJ1-1; D unresolved. CDR1 and CDR2 from the germline V gene are LGHNA and YSLEER. V was pared by 0 bases and J by 0 bases, with 14 bases between. The CDR3 has 17 amino acids. This chain's CDR3 is CASSQDARGGMNTEAFF. For the CDR3, the DNA is TGCGCCAGCAGCCAAGATGCCCGGGGAGGCATGAACACTGAAGCTTTCTTT.

Here the CDR3 DNA reads TGTGCCAGCAGTCCTGGATCAACCTACGAGCAGTACTTC. This gives the protein CASSPGSTYEQYF. This chain links TRBV28 with TRBJ2-7, with unresolved D. V shed 5 bases and J shed 2 bases, with 10 bases lying between them. Germline V CDR1 and CDR2: MDHEN, SYDVKM. The CDR3 contains 13 residues.

The chain joins TRBV6-6 to TRBJ2-3; TRBD2 is a possible D gene (5 bases). Trimming took off 6 bases at V and 0 bases at J, with 13 bases between the two ends. The CDR3 loop spans 15 amino acids. Per germline, CDR1 MNHNY and CDR2 SVGAGI (reference sequence). CDR3 bases: TGTGCCAGCAGGCTCGGGGTGACTAGCACAGATACGCAGTATTTT. It specifies CASRLGVTSTDTQYF.

The J gene is TRBJ1-2, the V gene TRBV7-9; D might be TRBD1 (5 bases). The CDR3 contains 15 residues. Trimming took off 5 bases at V and 5 bases at J, with 18 bases between the two ends. Germline CDR1 and CDR2: SEHNR and FQNEAQ (reference sequence). Here the CDR3 reads CASSPWRGSGYGYTF. CDR3 in DNA: TGTGCCAGCAGCCCTTGGAGGGGCTCAGGGTATGGCTACACCTTC.

CDR3 DNA: TGTGCCAGCAGCCTCCAGACAGGCTCCTATGGCTACACCTTC. Encoded protein: CASSLQTGSYGYTF. This chain joins TRBV6-1 and TRBJ1-2, with D possibly matching TRBD1 (6 bases). The V and J ends lost 6 bases and 4 bases respectively, with 15 bases between them. Per the germline V gene, CDR1 is MNHNS and CDR2 is SASEGT. The CDR3 has 14 amino acids.